This note documents a single T cell receptor beta chain sequence. No clone much larger than this one lies a single base away; base qualities are absent. Total RNA from at least 9,000 sorted tetramer+ CD8 T cells was reverse transcribed into cDNA for TCR profiling. PCR with primers that anneal to V and J regions amplified CDR3 regions and added unique molecular identifiers to track templates. Profiling of the TCRalpha and TCRbeta chains was done on the immunoSEQ platform, including the sequencing and error-correction standards of that platform. The paper's processing steps were these. Clonal copy numbers were corrected for sequencing and PCR errors, and CDR3s were defined per IMGT conventions. Analysis was restricted to productive rearrangements and performed with immunoSEQ Analyzer versions 2.0 and 3.0, while gene-pairing frequencies underwent further processing in Microsoft Excel. Circos plots were used to display V-J pairings, and MEME together with a custom motifSearch program was used to find CDR3 motifs. The probability of generation of TCR sequences was calculated using the OLGA algorithm. Clonotypes seen at both visits were called persistent; those seen only acutely were nonpersistent; those seen only at convalescence were de novo. Any amino acid clonotype used by more than one donor was defined as a public TCR. Sourced from immuneACCESS, this table was stored by TCRdb with only in-frame sequences that have V and J called. A share of the clones is absent; for the studies checked, an unresolved V gene accounts for under half, and the remainder has no known explanation. V and J calls and clone size come straight from that table; D and trimming were deduced from the DNA. In this sample the table shows 7,700 or so clones, 25% to 30% of which occur a single time. The ten top clones hold less than 35% of the sample.

These data belong to a study of blood T cell repertoires in acute mononucleosis (dated by TCRdb to between 2020 and 2021). For the wider study: Acute-phase samples, representing the primary response, were taken within 2 weeks of symptom onset. In the acute phase, YVL-BR-specific cells accounted for a mean of about 2.1% of blood CD8 T cells, and GLC-BM-specific cells for a mean of about 1.1%. The mean EBV load in blood was roughly 3.8 log10 genome copies per million B cells during acute infection, compared with 2.5 to 3 at convalescence.

The paper as a whole reports these results and caveats: With only three donors in the cohort, group averages were based on very few individuals. For BRLF1 (YVL-BR), TCRalpha CDR3 motifs played a dominant role and TCRbeta a minimal role in TCR repertoire selection. Because only a fraction of each donor's blood was analyzed, sampling error might partly account for the low clonotype overlap between the acute and convalescent samples. Persistence into convalescence was observed for only roughly 10% of unique acute clonotypes, yet most of the response was made up by these persisting clonotypes, and the remaining acute clonotypes were seemingly replaced by new diverse de novo clonotypes.

Reading from cysteine to phenylalanine, the CDR3 counts 15 amino acids. Only the CDR3 portion is preserved as DNA: 45 bases, with reading frame beginning at the first base. V lost 6 bases and J lost 3 bases, and the count of bases not matched to a germline gene is 8. The germline V gene sets CDR1 to MNHEY and CDR2 to SVGAGI. The time point tag for this specimen amounts to: acute infectious mononucleosis, at clinical presentation within 2 weeks of symptom onset (visit 1). Over the course of primary infection, this study followed CD8 T cell responses against two immunodominant EBV epitopes, BRLF1 109 (YVL-BR) and BMLF1 280 (GLC-BM). Primary EBV infection was taken to be indicated by a positive serum heterophile antibody test and EBV viral capsid antigen-specific IgM. Magnetic positive selection (MACS) was first used to enrich total CD8 T cells from PBMCs. A FACSAria III was used to sort live CD3+ CD8+ tetramer+ cells to over 95% purity. A PE-conjugated tetramer loaded with the BRLF1 109-117 peptide was used for cell sorting. At both acute infection and convalescence, EBV epitope-specific CD8 T cells were tetramer-sorted, and the TCR repertoires of those cells were deep-sequenced directly ex vivo. Three people aged about 18 to 30 with clinical acute infectious mononucleosis and laboratory evidence of primary EBV infection were used as donors. Heparinized peripheral blood was drawn at clinical presentation with mononucleosis symptoms and again about 6 months later. Ficoll-Paque density gradient centrifugation was used to isolate PBMCs.

The source was EBV YVL epitope tetramer+ CD8+ T cells sorted from PBMCs, collected during acute infectious mononucleosis. Per the publication, the cell subset or site label means: CD8 T cells binding a tetramer with EBV BRLF1 109-117 peptide (YVL-BR). The clonotype was recovered from a woman between 18 and 29 years old with infectious mononucleosis caused by EBV. The chain employs TRBV6-5 and TRBJ2-7; a stretch of 10 junction bases matches TRBD2. The CDR3 loop reads CASSPGIAGGYEQYF. The nucleotide sequence is given as TGTGCCAGCAGCCCCGGGATAGCGGGGGGCTACGAGCAGTACTTC.